The clone carrying this T cell receptor beta chain was observed a few times. Its antigen is not identified. This sample is drawn from a study of regulatory T cells in long-lasting Graves disease. Study findings and constraints: Persistent Graves' patients showed less TCR diversity than newly diagnosed ones.

CDR1 is MGHRA, CDR2 YSYEKL, per germline. CDR3 size: 15 residues. The V end was cut by 2 bases, the J end by 3 bases, with 14 bases between. Stated time point: newly diagnosed GD, antithyroid drugs for less than 3 months. Generation of the TCR library employed RNA extracted from PBMCs. The authors built TCR beta libraries using iRepertoire HTBI primers and Arm-PCR of CDR3 regions. One entry per CDR3 protein results from TCRdb running MiXCR on the multiplex PCR reads. The repertoire holds around 450,000 distinct CDR3 sequences, with more than 12% as singletons. The same data also went into a second study, on T cells in Graves' hyperthyroidism and ophthalmopathy. That study adds: Patients having uncontrolled infection, another autoimmune disease, pregnancy or lactation were not included. Blood also showed most of the thyroid clonotypes that were expanded above 0.001.

This receptor was obtained from a woman aged 25 to 45 with Graves disease. The rearrangement joins TRBV4-1 to TRBJ2-7, with no clear D. The material was peripheral blood mononuclear cells (PBMCs), obtained at new diagnosis, from a patient treated with antithyroid drugs. The CDR3 protein is CASSQPLAVDYEQYF. In DNA, the CDR3 is TGCGCCAGCAGCCAACCTTTAGCAGTTGACTACGAGCAGTACTTC.